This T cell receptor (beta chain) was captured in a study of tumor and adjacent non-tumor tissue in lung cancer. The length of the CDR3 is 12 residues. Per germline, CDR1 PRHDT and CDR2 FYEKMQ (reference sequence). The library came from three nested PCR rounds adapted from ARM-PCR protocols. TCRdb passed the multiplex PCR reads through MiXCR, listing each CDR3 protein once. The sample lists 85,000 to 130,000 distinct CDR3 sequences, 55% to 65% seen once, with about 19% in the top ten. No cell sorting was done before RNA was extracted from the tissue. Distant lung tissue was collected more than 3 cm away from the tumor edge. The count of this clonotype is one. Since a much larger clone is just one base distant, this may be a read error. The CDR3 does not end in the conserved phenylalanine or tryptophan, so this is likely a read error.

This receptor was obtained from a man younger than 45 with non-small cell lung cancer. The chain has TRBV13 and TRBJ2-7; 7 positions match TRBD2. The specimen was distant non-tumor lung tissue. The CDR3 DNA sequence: TGTGCCAGCAGGTTAGCGGGCTACGAGCAGTACTTG. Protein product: CASRLAGYEQYL.